The sequence of this T cell receptor beta chain was determined in a study of T cell responses to AZD1222 COVID-19 vaccine. Across the whole study: Second doses that came at about 4 or about 12 weeks were put together.

There are a few counts of this clone. Its antigen is undetermined. Study-wide results and limits: Clonal diversity was possibly underestimated, and the donors were mostly white British, with more females. Breadth and depth of Spike-specific TCRs rose after two AZD1222 doses. Among those given AZD1222, only five or six were seropositive at baseline.

Sequencing was performed with immunoSEQ multiplex PCR; in TCRdb, only in-frame clones are kept and a portion is missing. The sample shows more than 100,000 clones, approximately 90% of them seen only once. The CDR3 is 12 residues long. Germline CDR1 and CDR2: MNHEY and SVGEGT. V was clipped by 6 bases and J by 7 bases, with 12 bases between them. This clonotype originated in an adult in good health. Sample: peripheral blood, taken on day 0 of AZD1222 vaccination. The chain has TRBV6-2 or TRBV6-3 and TRBJ1-1; perhaps TRBD1 as D (6 bases). CDR3 sequence reads: CASSPDRLEAFF. DNA of the CDR3: TGTGCCAGCAGCCCGGACAGACTTGAAGCTTTCTTT.